This is a list of T cell receptor beta chains from one sample in a study of cytomegalovirus exposure and HLA in healthy donors. Some clones are missing from TCRdb's copy, which holds only in-frame ones; the method was immunoSEQ multiplex PCR. Recorded for this sample: about 170,000 clones. Input material: PBMCs. The receptors shown here come from a woman aged 55-70 years in good health and CMV-seronegative. The CDR3 runs from the conserved cysteine through the conserved F or W. D genes are given only for firm matches.

j_call v_call d_call cdr3_aa cdr3_nt
TRBJ1-1 TRBV12-5 NA CASGRGQTNTEAFF TGTGCTAGTGGTCGAGGACAGACGAACACTGAAGCTTTCTTT
TRBJ1-1 TRBV9 NA CASSPSVATTVVRDTEAFF TGTGCCAGCAGCCCCAGTGTGGCGACGACAGTCGTAAGGGACACTGAAGCTTTCTTT
TRBJ2-7 TRBV4-2 NA CASSRGGDYEQYF TGTGCCAGCAGCCGGGGGGGCGACTACGAGCAGTACTTC
TRBJ2-7 TRBV7-6 NA CASSPRVGYPPYEQYF TGTGCCAGCAGTCCCCGCGTCGGGTATCCTCCCTACGAGCAGTACTTC
TRBJ2-7 TRBV2 NA CASSVVGEQYF TGTGCCAGCAGTGTAGTTGGCGAGCAGTACTTC
TRBJ2-2 TRBV5-1 NA CASSVIARGPNTGELFF TGCGCCAGCAGCGTGATCGCAAGGGGCCCGAACACCGGGGAGCTGTTTTTT
TRBJ1-6 TRBV9 NA CASSATQGSNSPLHF TGTGCCAGCAGCGCAACTCAGGGTAGTAATTCACCCCTCCACTTT
TRBJ1-5 TRBV27 NA CASSLRGGSGSPQHF TGTGCCAGCAGTTTAAGGGGGGGATCTGGATCGCCCCAGCATTTT
TRBJ2-7 TRBV15 NA CATSGGWGDDEQYF TGTGCCACCAGCGGGGGGTGGGGCGACGACGAGCAGTACTTC
TRBJ1-4 TRBV7-9 NA CASSNIIGGQLEKLFF TGTGCCAGCAGCAACATCATCGGCGGCCAGCTTGAAAAACTGTTTTTT
TRBJ2-2 TRBV11-1 NA CASSPSTAGLFANTGELFF TGTGCCAGCAGCCCGTCCACAGCGGGCCTGTTCGCGAACACCGGGGAGCTGTTTTTT
TRBJ1-3 TRBV7-9 NA CASSPRQTLSGNTIYF TGTGCCAGCAGCCCACGGCAGACACTCTCTGGAAACACCATATATTTT
TRBJ2-3 TRBV30 TRBD1 CARTGANTDTQYF TGTGCCCGCACAGGGGCCAACACAGATACGCAGTATTTT
TRBJ2-7 TRBV5-1 TRBD2 CASSLGGSGREANF TGCGCCAGCAGCCTCGGTGGTAGCGGGAGAGAGGCGAACTTC
TRBJ1-1 TRBV7-6 TRBD1 CASSLKGGLNTEAFF TGTGCCAGCAGCTTGAAAGGGGGCCTGAACACTGAAGCTTTCTTT
TRBJ2-2 TRBV7-3 NA CASSLQGNTGELFF TGTGCCAGCAGCTTACAGGGAAACACCGGGGAGCTGTTTTTT
TRBJ1-1 TRBV6-1 NA CASMDSLTEAFF TGTGCCAGCATGGACAGTTTAACTGAAGCTTTCTTT
TRBJ2-3 TRBV13 NA CASSSSSKRSYTDTQYF TGTGCCAGCAGCTCCTCCTCTAAGCGGTCATACACAGATACGCAGTATTTT
TRBJ1-4 TRBV7-9 NA CASSLVTGANEKLFF TGTGCCAGCAGCTTAGTGACAGGTGCTAATGAAAAACTGTTTTTT
TRBJ1-1 TRBV7-3 NA CASSFGHNTEAFF TGTGCCAGCAGCTTCGGTCATAACACTGAAGCTTTCTTT
TRBJ2-3 TRBV4-2 TRBD2 CASSQGLAGGPSTDTQYF TGTGCCAGCAGCCAAGGTCTAGCGGGGGGGCCCAGCACAGATACGCAGTATTTT
TRBJ2-1 TRBV18 TRBD2 CASSSTGTSGRNEQFF TGTGCCAGCTCATCGACCGGGACTAGCGGGAGAAATGAGCAGTTCTTC